This TCR beta chain was observed in a study of cytomegalovirus exposure and HLA in healthy donors. Study outcomes and limitations: Cytomegalovirus-associated status was assigned to some 180 TCR beta chains.

Assay: immunoSEQ multiplex PCR; the TCRdb copy retains only in-frame clones and omits some. The sample lists about 150,000 clones, more than 75% occurring once. Germline CDR1 and CDR2: LGHNA and YNFKEQ. CDR3 length: 16 amino acids. Trimming stripped 0 bases from V and 9 bases from J, with 18 bases between. Concerning this clone: As yet, its antigen is unknown.

V usage is TRBV4-2 and J usage is TRBJ1-5; possible D gene TRBD1, 6 bases. This TCR came from a man aged 18 to 35 in good health and CMV-seronegative. The specimen sequenced was PBMCs. CDR3 in DNA: TGTGCCAGCAGCCAAGATCCAAGACAGGCCGGCCGGCCCCAGCATTTT. Residues: CASSQDPRQAGRPQHF.